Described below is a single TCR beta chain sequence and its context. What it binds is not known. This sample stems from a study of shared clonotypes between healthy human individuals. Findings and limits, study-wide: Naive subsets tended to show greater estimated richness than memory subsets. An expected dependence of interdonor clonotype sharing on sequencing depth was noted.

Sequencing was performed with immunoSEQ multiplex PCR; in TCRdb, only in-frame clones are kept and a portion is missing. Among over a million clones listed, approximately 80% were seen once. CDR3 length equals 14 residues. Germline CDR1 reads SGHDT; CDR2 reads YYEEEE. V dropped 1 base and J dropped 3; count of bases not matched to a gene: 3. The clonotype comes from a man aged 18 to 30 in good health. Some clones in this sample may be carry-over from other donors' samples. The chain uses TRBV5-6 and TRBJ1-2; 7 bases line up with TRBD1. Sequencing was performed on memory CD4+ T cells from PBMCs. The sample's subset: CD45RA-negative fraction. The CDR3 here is CASSLTGTDYGYTF. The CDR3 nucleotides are TGTGCCAGCAGCTTGACCGGGACAGACTATGGCTACACCTTC.